This T cell receptor (beta chain) was sequenced for a study of T cell changes during pregnancy in multiple sclerosis. Germline V gives CDR1 MNHNS, CDR2 SASEGT. The J segment lost 5 bases and the V segment lost 7 bases, leaving 9 bases of the junction unmatched. The CDR3 runs 15 residues. This table comes from immunoSEQ multiplex PCR, and its TCRdb copy is limited to in-frame clones, with some not included. The data hold over 30,000 clones, with 88% observed a single time. The sample here was CD4+ T cells from peripheral blood mononuclear cells, taken before pregnancy. The receptor's source is a female donor with multiple sclerosis, enrolled in a pregnancy study. This chain uses TRBV6-1 with TRBJ2-3; 10 positions agree with TRBD2. The CDR3 nucleotides are TGTGCCAGCACTTTACTAGCGGGACGGGAAGATACGCAGTATTTT. This codes for CASTLLAGREDTQYF.